Listed below are T cell receptor beta chains from one sample, sequenced in a study of beta chain features in type 1 diabetes. The table came from immunoSEQ multiplex PCR; TCRdb's copy has only in-frame clones and leaves some out. The sample records around 430,000 clones, 30% being singletons. The sequenced sample was naive CD4+ T cells from blood. The receptors come from a man aged 18 to 29 in good health. Each CDR3 is given without its conserved first and last residue. D genes are given only for firm matches. Rows may omit the clone size; those that give it use once, few, many or a size class.

J gene	clone size	V gene	D gene	CDR3 protein
TRBJ2-6	few	TRBV9	.	ASSTHSSGANVLT
TRBJ2-3	.	TRBV4-1	TRBD2	ASSQGRASGRTDTQY
TRBJ2-5	few	TRBV30	TRBD1	AWSAGQGEETQY
TRBJ1-1	.	TRBV7-3	.	ASSLQASTEAF
TRBJ1-2	.	TRBV28	.	ASSPTWGRGGYT
TRBJ2-2	few	TRBV7-2	TRBD2	ASSSGLAGPSNTGELF
TRBJ2-7	.	TRBV20-1	.	SANLPGEQY
TRBJ2-3	few	TRBV27	TRBD2	ASSPRTSGISTDTQY
TRBJ2-7	few	TRBV5-6	TRBD1	ASSDRDRAYEQY
TRBJ2-7	.	TRBV9	.	ASSAGTQSYYEQY
TRBJ2-2	.	TRBV30	.	ARGRANTGELF
TRBJ2-1	few	TRBV30	.	AWSVRRADNEQF
TRBJ2-4	few	TRBV7-6	TRBD1	ASSLGQGLAKNIQY
TRBJ2-7	few	TRBV7-9	TRBD2	ASSLPPGSGTHEQY
TRBJ2-1	few	TRBV4-1	TRBD2	ASSQGLAGNNEQF
TRBJ1-3	.	TRBV9	.	ASSSRGSGGNTIY
TRBJ1-2	few	TRBV4-2	.	ASSPPKANYGYT
TRBJ1-1	.	TRBV30	.	AWRSLVNTEAF
TRBJ1-5	.	TRBV30	.	AWSRSVGSNQPQH
TRBJ2-2	.	TRBV11-2	.	ASSSRMDFANTGELF
TRBJ2-1	.	TRBV29-1	TRBD2	SVISGSNRNEQF
TRBJ2-7	.	TRBV7-2	TRBD1	ASSRQGAYEQY
TRBJ2-1	.	TRBV7-2	TRBD2	ASSLGLAGEQF
TRBJ2-7	few	TRBV4-1	TRBD2	ASSRGASGRNYEQY
TRBJ2-3	.	TRBV2	TRBD2	ASSELAGADTQY
TRBJ1-2	.	TRBV30	.	AWSHGQYGYT
TRBJ1-4	.	TRBV15	.	ATSPRWATNEKLF
TRBJ2-7	few	TRBV30	.	AWSAGLGTVPYEQY
TRBJ2-7	.	TRBV30	.	AWSPGQAGEQY
TRBJ2-7	few	TRBV14	.	ASSTSGPPYEQY
TRBJ2-7	few	TRBV28	.	ASRLQGMDEQY
TRBJ2-1	.	TRBV5-6	.	ASSFISSYNEQF
TRBJ1-4	.	TRBV30	.	AWRGGATNEKLF
TRBJ2-5	.	TRBV7-2	TRBD1	ASSLNYRGETQY
TRBJ2-1	few	TRBV7-2	.	ASSTGTPVIYEQF
TRBJ1-1	few	TRBV7-2	TRBD1	ASSPDRGRTEAF
TRBJ1-3	.	TRBV25-1	.	ASSETGFSGNTIY
TRBJ2-5	.	TRBV7-9	TRBD2	ASSLAGGPMSETQY
TRBJ1-2	few	TRBV30	.	AWRKAGLS
TRBJ2-7	few	TRBV29-1	TRBD1	SGTDRSSYEQY
TRBJ2-1	few	TRBV29-1	.	SVVKSSSWEEQF
TRBJ2-3	few	TRBV29-1	.	SVEISTTDTQY
TRBJ1-2	few	TRBV30	TRBD1	ASGPGQDYGYT
TRBJ2-5	few	TRBV2	TRBD2	ASRRTSGGLGETQY
TRBJ1-2	few	TRBV30	.	AWTGTNYGYT
TRBJ1-3	.	TRBV18	.	ASSSGTNSGNTIY
TRBJ2-5	.	TRBV4-1	.	ASSQDGGRDGETQY
TRBJ2-3	once	TRBV12-5	.	ASGLVPLGAVNTQY
TRBJ2-3	.	TRBV5-6	TRBD2	ASSRTSGYTDTQY
TRBJ2-3	.	TRBV2	.	ASSAADTQY
TRBJ2-7	.	TRBV18	TRBD1	ASSPGTGDAYEQY
TRBJ1-2	once	TRBV7-9	.	ASSLPGNYGYT
TRBJ2-1	.	TRBV5-1	TRBD2	ASSLSGSGYNEQF
TRBJ2-3	.	TRBV18	TRBD2	ASSPRLAGVGDTQY
TRBJ2-7	.	TRBV15	.	ATSRQGSYEQY